This T cell receptor beta chain appears in the sequencing data of a study of blood T cell repertoires in COVID-19. On the study more broadly: Samples taken during acute and convalescent COVID-19 were collected in the United States, Italy and Spain. The cDNA or gDNA used as material had been derived from T cells, B-cell-depleted T cells, or PBMCs.

In the study's own analysis: Researchers report that nucleated cell counts were estimated from reference gene primer amplification. TCRdb's copy holds only in-frame clones and misses some; the assay was immunoSEQ multiplex PCR. The DNA was the basis for D and trimming; V, J and clone size are from that table. The data contain about 59,000 clones, more than 75% of them singletons. Trimming cost V 0 bases and J 7 bases, with 13 bases left between them. The CDR3 contains 13 residues. Looked up from germline, CDR1 is GTSNPN and CDR2 is SVGIG (reference sequence). The sequence derives from a man of 80 years or more in a cohort sampled during active COVID-19. V is TRBV30 and J is TRBJ2-7, with no clear D. Sequenced material: peripheral blood. In DNA, the CDR3 is TGTGCCTGGAGTGTAGGATCAACCGGGGAGCAGTACTTC. Protein product: CAWSVGSTGEQYF.